Given below is one T cell receptor (beta chain) in context. Antigen specificity is unknown. A multiplex PCR was run with 60 Vbeta primers and 13 Jbeta primers. Authors' processing steps: An analysis that came later counted 60 million to 80 million unique TCR beta chains, 9 million to 12 million shared. Some clones are missing from TCRdb's copy, which holds only in-frame ones; the method was immunoSEQ multiplex PCR. That table is the source of V, J and clone size, and D and trimming were worked out from the DNA. Here the sample spans roughly 160,000 clones, more than 70% being singletons. The sample comes from a study of cytomegalovirus exposure and HLA in healthy donors. Study-wide findings and caveats: A later analysis linked a missense variant in DCLRE1C to the trimming of TCR beta V and J genes. A later analysis showed HLA-associated TCR beta chains outstripping equally common others in clonal expansion.

In germline, CDR1 is MNHEY, CDR2 SMNVEV (reference sequence). The CDR3 is 18 amino acids. V lost 3 bases to trimming and J lost 5 bases, with 22 bases between them. The chain links TRBV27 to TRBJ2-2; the D gene is possibly TRBD1 (6 bases). The TCR originated in a woman in her forties in good health and CMV-seropositive. Sequenced: PBMCs. This CDR3 reads CASSLTGSLYYGTGELFF. In DNA form, the CDR3 reads TGTGCCAGCAGTTTGACAGGTAGCCTTTACTATGGGACCGGGGAGCTGTTTTTT.